Each of the 3 T cell receptor beta chains below was sequenced from the same sample in a study of blood T cells in healthy people across ages. Primed by a sample-barcoded 5' primer and a J-beta primer mix, a second PCR proceeded for roughly 7 to 12 cycles. TCRdb re-called the 5' RACE reads through MiXCR, storing one row per CDR3 protein. The sample has hundreds of thousands of distinct CDR3 sequences; under 45% are singletons. Sequenced: blood. The receptor source for this set is a man aged 55 to 70 in good health.

CDR3 sequence: CATSIRGGAGQETQYF. The CDR3 DNA is TGTGCCACCAGCATCCGCGGGGGGGCTGGCCAAGAGACCCAGTACTTC. The genes are TRBV15 and TRBJ2-5; 9 bases line up with TRBD2. Germline CDR1 is LNHNV and CDR2 is YYDKDF (reference sequence). The V gene end was trimmed by 4 bases and the J gene end by 1 base; junction bases not matched to a gene: 7. The CDR3 length is 16 residues.

The sample holds a few counts of this clonotype. V usage is TRBV12-3 or TRBV12-4 and J usage is TRBJ2-7; the D gene is possibly TRBD2 (5 bases). CDR3 length: 13 amino acids. V shed 3 bases and J shed 10 bases, with 16 bases lying between them. CDR3 coding DNA: TGTGCCAGCAGTTTGGTAGCGACGGAGATCCAGTACTTC. Encoded protein: CASSLVATEIQYF.

V usage is TRBV7-6 and J usage is TRBJ2-5, with D unclear. The germline V and J ends were trimmed by 1 base and 5 bases, with 14 bases remaining between them. CDR1 SGHVS and CDR2 FNYEAQ come from the germline V gene. The CDR3 consists of 15 residues. The DNA of the CDR3 is TGTGCCAGCAGCTTAGTGTTTGCCCTTCGGGAGACCCAGTACTTC. Its translation is CASSLVFALRETQYF.